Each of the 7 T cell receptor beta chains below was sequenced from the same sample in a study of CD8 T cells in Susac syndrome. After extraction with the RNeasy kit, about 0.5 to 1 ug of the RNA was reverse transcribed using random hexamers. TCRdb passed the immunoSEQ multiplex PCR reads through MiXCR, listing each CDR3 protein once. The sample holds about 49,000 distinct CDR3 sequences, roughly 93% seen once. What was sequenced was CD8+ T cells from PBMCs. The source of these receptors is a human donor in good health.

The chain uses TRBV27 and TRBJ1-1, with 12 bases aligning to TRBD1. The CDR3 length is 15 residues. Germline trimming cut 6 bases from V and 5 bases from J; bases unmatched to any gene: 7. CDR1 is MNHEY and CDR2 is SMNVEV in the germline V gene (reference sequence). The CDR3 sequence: CASSDGTGGLTEAFF. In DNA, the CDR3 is TGTGCCAGCAGCGACGGGACAGGGGGCCTTACTGAAGCTTTCTTT.

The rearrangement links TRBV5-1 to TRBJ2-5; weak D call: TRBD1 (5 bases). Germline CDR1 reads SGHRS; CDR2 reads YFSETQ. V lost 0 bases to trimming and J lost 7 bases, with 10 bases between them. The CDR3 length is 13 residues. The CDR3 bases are TGCGCCAGCAGCTTGGGCAGGGTCGGGACCCAGTACTTC. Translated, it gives CASSLGRVGTQYF.

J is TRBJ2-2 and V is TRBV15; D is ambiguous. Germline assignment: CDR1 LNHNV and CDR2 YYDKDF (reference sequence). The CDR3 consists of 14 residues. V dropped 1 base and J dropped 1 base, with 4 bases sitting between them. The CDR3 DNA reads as TGTGCCACCAGCAGAGTAATGAACACCGGGGAGCTGTTTTTT. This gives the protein CATSRVMNTGELFF.

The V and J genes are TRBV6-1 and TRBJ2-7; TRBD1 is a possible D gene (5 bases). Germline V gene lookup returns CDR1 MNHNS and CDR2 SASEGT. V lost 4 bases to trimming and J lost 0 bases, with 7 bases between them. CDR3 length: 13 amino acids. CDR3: CASSGTISYEQYF. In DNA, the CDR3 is TGTGCCAGCAGTGGGACAATCTCCTACGAGCAGTACTTC.

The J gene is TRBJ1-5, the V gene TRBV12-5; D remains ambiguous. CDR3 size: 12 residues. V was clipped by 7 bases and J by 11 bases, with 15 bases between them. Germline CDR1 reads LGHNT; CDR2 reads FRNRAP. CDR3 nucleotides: TGTGCTAGTGCCCCTTCTGGGTTGGCCCAGCATTTT. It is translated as CASAPSGLAQHF.

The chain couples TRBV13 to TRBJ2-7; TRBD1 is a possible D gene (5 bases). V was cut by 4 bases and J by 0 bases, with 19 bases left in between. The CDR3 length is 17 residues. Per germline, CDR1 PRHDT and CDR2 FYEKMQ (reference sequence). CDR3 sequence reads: CASSSTHSGLSSYEQYF. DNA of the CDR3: TGTGCCAGCAGCTCAACCCACTCAGGGCTAAGCTCCTACGAGCAGTACTTC.

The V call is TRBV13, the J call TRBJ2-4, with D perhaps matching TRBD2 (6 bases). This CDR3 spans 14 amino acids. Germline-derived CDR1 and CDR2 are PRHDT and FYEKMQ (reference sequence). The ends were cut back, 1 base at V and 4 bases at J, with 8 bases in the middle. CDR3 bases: TGTGCCAGCAGCTTAGCGGGAGCTAAAAACATTCAGTACTTC. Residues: CASSLAGAKNIQYF.